The 11 T cell receptor beta chains below come from one sample, sequenced in a study of cytomegalovirus exposure and HLA in healthy donors. Use of 60 Vbeta and 13 Jbeta primers characterized the PCR. TCRdb's copy holds only in-frame clones and misses some; the assay was immunoSEQ multiplex PCR. The profile shows about 93,000 clones, approximately 80% of them singletons. Specimen: PBMCs. The receptors were gathered from a man aged 50 or older in good health and CMV-seronegative.

V and J are TRBV2 and TRBJ2-5; D perhaps matches TRBD2 (6 bases). The germline V gene encodes CDR1 SNHLY and CDR2 FYNNEI. With 9 bases removed from V and 2 bases from J, the gap between germline ends came to 16 bases. CDR3 size: 14 residues. Here the CDR3 reads CASQMDYSQETQYF. CDR3 coding DNA: TGTGCCAGTCAGATGGACTATTCTCAAGAGACCCAGTACTTC.

CDR3 amino acids: CASSASFTGGKNIQYF. Written as DNA, the CDR3 is TGTGCCAGCAGCGCCTCTTTTACAGGGGGCAAAAACATTCAGTACTTC. The rearrangement uses TRBV7-9 and TRBJ2-4; 8 bases fit TRBD1. This CDR3 is 16 amino acids long. The ends lost 5 bases at V and 3 bases at J; junction bases unmatched: 9. In germline, CDR1 is SEHNR, CDR2 FQNEAQ (reference sequence).

The chain employs TRBV28 and TRBJ2-2, with TRBD1 identical over 9 bases. Germline V gene data show CDR1 as MDHEN and CDR2 as SYDVKM. The CDR3 has 14 amino acids. V was clipped by 8 bases and J by 4 bases; unmatched bases: 5. CDR3 DNA sequence: TGTGCCAGCTTACAGGGGGCGAGCACCGGGGAGCTGTTTTTT. Translation gives CASLQGASTGELFF.

As to this clone: The same CDR3 is also encoded by other DNA sequences in this sample. The chain couples TRBV5-1 to TRBJ1-1; TRBD1 matches at 7 bases. Germline loops: CDR1 SGHRS, CDR2 YFSETQ. CDR3 size: 16 residues. With V trimmed by 0 bases and J by 5 bases, 10 bases remained unmatched. The CDR3 nucleotides read TGCGCCAGCAGCTTGGTAGGGGCAGGGGGTCAAACTGAAGCTTTCTTT. Amino acid sequence: CASSLVGAGGQTEAFF.

This clone was detected only a few times. V is TRBV4-2 and J is TRBJ1-5; D gene uncertain. This CDR3 is 15 amino acids long. V dropped 0 bases and J dropped 0 bases, with 6 bases sitting between them. The germline V gene encodes CDR1 LGHNA and CDR2 YNFKEQ. For the CDR3, the DNA is TGTGCCAGCAGCCAAGAACGGTATAGCAATCAGCCCCAGCATTTT. Translation: CASSQERYSNQPQHF.

The chain combines TRBV28 with TRBJ2-5; a weak D match, TRBD2 (6 bases). The germline V gene encodes CDR1 MDHEN and CDR2 SYDVKM. Trimming removed 7 bases from V and 4 bases from J, with 16 bases in between. The CDR3 totals 14 residues. CDR3 loop: CASTWAGSRETQYF. CDR3 sequence (DNA): TGTGCCAGCACGTGGGCGGGAAGTAGAGAGACCCAGTACTTC.

CDR3 in amino acids: CASSGGAGGFGNTIYF. DNA for the CDR3: TGTGCCAGCAGCGGTGGGGCGGGGGGCTTCGGGAACACCATATATTTT. The gene calls are TRBV9 and TRBJ1-3; a possible D gene is TRBD1 (6 bases). Deletions cut 3 bases from V and 7 bases from J, with 20 bases between. The germline CDR1 and CDR2 sequences are SGDLS and YYNGEE. The CDR3 consists of 16 residues.

The chain employs TRBV6-1 and TRBJ1-1; D is uncertain. The CDR3 sequence is 13 residues long. V shed 7 bases and J shed 6 bases, with 15 bases lying between them. From germline, CDR1 is MNHNS and CDR2 SASEGT. The DNA of the CDR3 is TGTGCCAGCATCGTATCAGCCGGAGCTGAAGCTTTCTTT. It specifies CASIVSAGAEAFF.

This chain joins TRBV4-2 and TRBJ2-5; TRBD2 matches 11 bases. The trim removed 4 bases at V and 5 bases at J, leaving 12 bases unmatched. This CDR3 comprises 17 residues. Germline CDR1 LGHNA, CDR2 YNFKEQ. The CDR3 here is CASSPGTSGTAVETQYF. The CDR3 bases are TGTGCCAGCAGCCCTGGGACTAGCGGTACTGCGGTGGAGACCCAGTACTTC.

The chain has TRBV5-1 and TRBJ1-4; D possibly corresponds to TRBD1 (6 bases). The CDR3 has 15 amino acids. Germline V lookup: CDR1 SGHRS, CDR2 YFSETQ. V lost 4 bases to trimming and J lost 4 bases, with 14 bases between them. The DNA of the CDR3 is TGCGCCAGCAGCCCCGGACAGAAAATTAATGAAAAACTGTTTTTT. Its protein product is CASSPGQKINEKLFF.

This chain joins TRBV6-5 and TRBJ2-2; 7 bases align to TRBD1. The germline V gene has CDR1 MNHEY and CDR2 SVGAGI. Unmatched junction bases numbered 4, after V lost 0 bases and J lost 6 bases. The CDR3 covers 15 residues. CDR3 sequence (DNA): TGTGCCAGCAGTTACTCTGGGCAGGGGGCCGGGGAGCTGTTTTTT. It yields the protein CASSYSGQGAGELFF.